These 16 T cell receptor beta chains were sequenced from one sample in a study of CD8+CD57+ T cells in acquired aplastic anemia. Using genomic DNA as the template, TCR beta VDJ and CDR3 profiling was carried out. In TCRdb, the reads were re-called with MiXCR into one record per CDR3 protein. This table has some 220,000 distinct CDR3 sequences, about 37% appearing once. The source material was sorted CD4+, CD8+, or CD8+CD57+ T cells (not recorded which) from PBMCs. Receptors were obtained from a human donor in good health, serving as a control.

At least ten counts were recorded for this clonotype. The V call is TRBV7-2, the J call TRBJ2-7; 7 bases map to TRBD1. The length of the CDR3 is 14 residues. V lost 5 bases to trimming and J lost 3 bases; unmatched junction nucleotides: 7. Germline V gene sequence: CDR1 SGHTA, CDR2 FQGNSA. The CDR3 sequence is CASSPMGQYYEQYF. CDR3 DNA sequence: TGTGCCAGCAGCCCCATGGGACAGTACTACGAGCAGTACTTC.

Regarding this clonotype: Being one base from a much bigger clone, this may be a read error. The conserved final phenylalanine or tryptophan is absent from the CDR3, which likely points to a read error. The chain carries TRBV20-1 and TRBJ1-2; D remains ambiguous. The CDR3 length is 12 residues. V lost 5 bases and J lost 1, with 8 bases in between. Germline values: CDR1 DFQATT, CDR2 SNEGSKA (reference sequence). CDR3: CSAPQRNYGYTL. The CDR3 nucleotides are TGCAGTGCTCCACAGCGTAACTATGGCTACACCCTC.

The chain has TRBV7-8 and TRBJ1-4, with D tentatively TRBD1 (5 bases). Trimming shortened V by 5 bases and J by 0 bases, and 19 bases separated the two germline ends. Looked up from germline, CDR1 is SGHVS and CDR2 is FQNEAQ. The CDR3 is made up of 18 amino acids. CDR3 bases: TGTGCCAGCAGCCGATCCGCCCCCGGGACCGCAACTAATGAAAAACTGTTTTTT. This sequence encodes CASSRSAPGTATNEKLFF.

This rearrangement joins TRBV7-9 to TRBJ1-6; 8 positions match TRBD1. V was clipped by 6 bases and J by 3 bases; unmatched bases: 4. The CDR3 is made up of 15 amino acids. In germline, CDR1 is SEHNR, CDR2 FQNEAQ (reference sequence). DNA of the CDR3: TGTGCCAGCAGGAGGGGACAGGACTATAATTCACCCCTCCACTTT. It codes for CASRRGQDYNSPLHF. Using reference TRBV7-9 and TRBJ1-6 for the parts outside the CDR3, the full variable domain is DTGVSQNPRHKITKRGQNVTFRCDPISEHNRLYWYRQTLGQGPEFLTYFQNEAQLEKSRLLSDRFSAERPKGSFSTLEIQRTEQGDSAMYLCASRRGQDYNSPLHFGNGTRLTVT.

CDR3 amino acids: CSVESQGHLTEAFF. DNA of the CDR3: TGCAGCGTTGAGTCCCAGGGACACCTCACTGAAGCTTTCTTT. The genes are TRBV29-1 and TRBJ1-1; D might be TRBD1 (6 bases). The germline gives CDR1 SQVTM, CDR2 ANQGSEA. This CDR3 region has 14 residues. The V and J ends lost 3 bases and 4 bases respectively, with 15 bases between them. The full variable domain, its missing parts supplied by reference TRBV29-1 and TRBJ1-1, is SAVISQKPSRDICQRGTSLTIQCQVDSQVTMMFWYRQQPGQSLTLIATANQGSEATYESGFVIDKFPISRPNLTFSTLTVSNMSPEDSSIYLCSVESQGHLTEAFFGQGTRLTVV.

This clonotype was picked up a small number of times. One end of the junction fails to match germline, which may point to a read error. The chain joins TRBV30 to TRBJ2-7; TRBD2 might be the D (6 bases). CDR1 is GTSNPN, CDR2 SVGIG, per germline (reference sequence). This CDR3 is 13 amino acids long. DNA for the CDR3: TGTGCCTGGAGTGCTACGTCCTGGGGACTCCAAGACTTC. Translating gives CAWSATSWGLQDF.

This clonotype was found many times. The junction shows a germline mismatch at one end, possibly a read error. The V and J genes are TRBV2 and TRBJ2-2; TRBD1 matches 7 bases. From germline, CDR1 is SNHLY and CDR2 FYNNEI. The CDR3 totals 13 residues. The CDR3 DNA sequence: TGTGCCAGCAGTGGACAGGGTGCCGGGGAGCCGTTTTTT. It is translated as CASSGQGAGEPFF. Drawing the rest from reference TRBV2 and TRBJ2-2, the complete variable domain is EPEVTQTPSHQVTQMGQEVILRCVPISNHLYFYWYRQILGQKVEFLVSFYNNEISEKSEIFDDQFSVERPDGSNFTLKIRSTKLEDSAMYFCASSGQGAGEPFFGEGSRLTVL.

Many counts were recorded for this clonotype. This CDR3 is CASGEGSLNSPLHF. The CDR3 nucleotides are TGTGCCAGCGGGGAAGGGTCCCTTAATTCACCCCTCCACTTT. The chain is built from TRBV6-1 and TRBJ1-6, with D unresolved. V lost 8 bases and J lost 6, with 14 bases in between. Germline values: CDR1 MNHNS, CDR2 SASEGT. This CDR3 has 14 amino acids.

This clonotype turned up a few times. The V and J genes are TRBV12-5 and TRBJ1-1, with TRBD1 as a possible D gene (6 bases). Germline V gene data show CDR1 as LGHNT and CDR2 as FRNRAP. This CDR3 comprises 16 residues. With 0 bases removed from V and 0 bases from J, the gap between germline ends came to 11 bases. The CDR3 spells CASGLVQGAMNTEAFF. CDR3 DNA sequence: TGTGCTAGTGGTTTGGTACAGGGAGCCATGAACACTGAAGCTTTCTTT.

Notes on this clonotype: A much more abundant neighbour one base away suggests this may be a read error. The V gene is TRBV19, the J gene TRBJ1-2; D gene uncertain. Germline V lookup: CDR1 LNHDA, CDR2 SQIVND (reference sequence). This CDR3 has 12 residues. The CDR3 DNA sequence: TGTGCCCGTAGTATGGCAGCCTATGGCTACACCTTC. This gives the protein CARSMAAYGYTF.

The chain recombines TRBV12-3 or TRBV12-4 with TRBJ2-7; perhaps TRBD1 as D (6 bases). V lost 6 bases and J 5 bases, leaving 11 bases between the germline ends. The CDR3 has 12 amino acids. CDR3 amino acids: CASSRTVHEQYF. The CDR3 coding sequence is TGTGCCAGCAGCCGGACAGTCCACGAGCAGTACTTC.

In its sample, this clonotype was seen many times. This chain uses TRBV2 with TRBJ2-5; TRBD2 might be the D (6 bases). Germline CDR1 and CDR2: SNHLY and FYNNEI. The CDR3 totals 14 residues. Trimming stripped 4 bases from V and 5 bases from J, with 14 bases between. The CDR3: CASSGYGGLETQYF. The CDR3 nucleotides read TGTGCCAGCAGTGGGTACGGAGGGCTGGAGACCCAGTACTTC.

This clonotype has more than one count but fewer than ten. V and J are TRBV5-8 and TRBJ2-1, with unresolved D. Per the germline V gene, CDR1 is SGHTS and CDR2 is YDEGEE. Trimming removed 1 base at V and 8 bases at J, with 10 bases between. The CDR3 extends over 13 amino acids. The CDR3 spells CASSLIARDEQFF. The CDR3 DNA reads as TGTGCCAGCAGCTTGATTGCCCGGGATGAGCAGTTCTTC.

A remark on this clonotype: A read error is possible here, since a much larger clone lies one base away. The CDR3, as DNA: TGCAGCGTAGGGGGGGATCGCAATCGGCCCCAGCATTTT. Amino acid sequence: CSVGGDRNRPQHF. V is TRBV29-1 and J is TRBJ1-5; D perhaps matches TRBD1 (6 bases). The CDR3 has 13 amino acids. Germline CDR1 and CDR2: SQVTM and ANQGSEA.

This clonotype was recorded at least ten times. The chain combines TRBV7-2 with TRBJ2-1; D not certain. Deletions cut 2 bases from V and 4 bases from J, with 6 bases between. Germline loops: CDR1 SGHTA, CDR2 FQGNSA. This CDR3 region has 13 residues. The CDR3 sequence: CASSLMGYNEQFF. The CDR3 DNA sequence: TGTGCCAGCAGCTTAATGGGGTACAATGAGCAGTTCTTC.

The table lists this clonotype with many counts. This chain joins TRBV24-1 and TRBJ2-7; TRBD2 agrees at 10 bases. Germline V gives CDR1 KGHDR, CDR2 SFDVKD. This CDR3 is built from 16 residues. Losses at the gene ends were 3 bases for V and 5 bases for J; bases not matched to a gene: 9. In nucleotides, the CDR3 is TGTGCCACCAGTGATCCCGCTAGCGGGAGTTCGAACGAGCAGTACTTC. Its protein is CATSDPASGSSNEQYF.